A single sample is the source of the 27 T cell receptor beta chains below, sequenced in a study of CD8 T cell repertoires and HIV-1 epitope variants. The data were produced by immunoSEQ multiplex PCR, yet TCRdb's version contains in-frame clones alone and is incomplete. The sample includes around 5,800 clones, 50% to 70% of them seen just once. Which antigens these TCRs recognize remains unknown. The sample consisted of cultured CD8+ T cells derived from PBMCs. These receptors were collected from a male donor with HIV.

This chain uses TRBV7-9 with TRBJ2-2; 9 positions agree with TRBD1. The CDR3 is 15 amino acids. V shed 3 bases, J shed 8 bases, and the junction held 7 bases outside the gene matches. CDR1 is SEHNR, CDR2 FQNEAQ, per germline (reference sequence). The CDR3 region has the DNA TGTGCCAGCAGCTTTTCGACAGGGGGACTGGGGGAGCTGTTTTTT. It translates to CASSFSTGGLGELFF.

The table lists this clone with a few counts. The chain recombines TRBV28 with TRBJ1-1; D unclear. The CDR3 sequence is 12 residues long. Trimming left V 7 bases short and J 6 bases short, with 12 bases between. CDR1 and CDR2 from the germline V gene are MDHEN and SYDVKM. The CDR3 is CASNQVRAEAFF. CDR3 sequence (DNA): TGTGCCAGCAATCAGGTTAGGGCTGAAGCTTTCTTT.

V is TRBV5-4 and J is TRBJ1-4; no reliable D call. The V end lost 0 bases, the J end lost 0 bases, and 3 bases lay between the germline ends. CDR1 is SGHNT and CDR2 is YYREEE in the germline V gene (reference sequence). The CDR3 contains 14 residues. CDR3 bases: TGTGCCAGCAGCTTGGGGGCAACTAATGAAAAACTGTTTTTT. Protein: CASSLGATNEKLFF.

The chain employs TRBV7-8 and TRBJ2-2; D is uncertain. V lost 6 bases, J lost 4 bases, and 6 bases lay in between. Looked up from germline, CDR1 is SGHVS and CDR2 is FQNEAQ. The length of the CDR3 is 12 residues. This CDR3 is CASRVTTGELFF. In nucleotides, the CDR3 is TGTGCCAGCAGGGTGACCACCGGGGAGCTGTTTTTT.

The rearrangement uses TRBV6-4 and TRBJ2-1; 12 nucleotides match TRBD2. V shed 0 bases, J shed 6 bases, and the junction held 0 bases outside the gene matches. Germline V CDR1 and CDR2: MRHNA, SNTAGT. This CDR3 comprises 15 residues. This CDR3 reads CASSDSTSGSNEQFF. Here the CDR3 DNA reads TGTGCCAGCAGTGACTCGACTAGCGGGAGCAATGAGCAGTTCTTC.

V gene TRBV9 combines with J gene TRBJ2-1; 7 nucleotides line up with TRBD2. The CDR3 has 15 amino acids. V dropped 5 bases and J dropped 6; count of bases not matched to a gene: 11. Per germline, CDR1 SGDLS and CDR2 YYNGEE. The CDR3 DNA reads as TGTGCCAGCAGTCGCCTAGCGGTTACTCGCAATGAGCAGTTCTTC. Protein sequence: CASSRLAVTRNEQFF.

The chain couples TRBV7-9 to TRBJ1-1; 7 nucleotides agree with TRBD1. This CDR3 is 14 amino acids long. From germline, CDR1 is SEHNR and CDR2 FQNEAQ (reference sequence). With V trimmed by 4 bases and J by 6 bases, 8 bases remained unmatched. The CDR3 bases are TGTGCCAGCAGCTCGGATAGGGGGCACGCTGAAGCTTTCTTT. This codes for CASSSDRGHAEAFF. The full variable domain, with the rest looked up from reference TRBV7-9 and TRBJ1-1, is DTGVSQNPRHKITKRGQNVTFRCDPISEHNRLYWYRQTLGQGPEFLTYFQNEAQLEKSRLLSDRFSAERPKGSFSTLEIQRTEQGDSAMYLCASSSDRGHAEAFFGQGTRLTVV.

Note on this clone: At one end, the junction sequence differs from germline, possibly due to a read error. The V gene is TRBV7-7, the J gene TRBJ2-5; 7 positions agree with TRBD2. Germline-derived CDR1 and CDR2 are SSHAT and FNYEAQ (reference sequence). The CDR3 runs 15 residues. The CDR3 reads CASSLTVAGEETQYF. CDR3 DNA: TGTGCTAGCAGCTTAACGGTGGCGGGAGAAGAGACCCAGTACTTC. The variable domain in full, with the rest retrieved from reference TRBV7-7 and TRBJ2-5, is GAGVSQSPRYKVTKRGQDVTLRCDPISSHATLYWYQQALGQGPEFLTYFNYEAQPDKSGLPSDRFSAERPEGSISTLTIQRTEQRDSAMYRCASSLTVAGEETQYFGPGTRLLVL.

This clone has only a few counts. The DNA of the CDR3 is TGCGCCTCCCGCGGCGGGTACGAGCAGTACTTC. Amino acids: CASRGGYEQYF. This chain links TRBV5-1 with TRBJ2-7; tentative D call: TRBD2 (5 bases). The V end was cut by 10 bases, the J end by 4 bases, with 12 bases between. The CDR3 consists of 11 residues. CDR1 and CDR2 from the germline V gene are SGHRS and YFSETQ.

This rearrangement joins TRBV4-1 to TRBJ2-3, with TRBD1 matching 7 bases. J gave up 0 bases and V 4 bases, and 13 bases lay outside the gene matches. Germline V gene data show CDR1 as MGHRA and CDR2 as YSYEKL. There are 18 residues in the CDR3. CDR3 protein: CASSPGTDPKPSTDTQYF. Here the CDR3 DNA reads TGCGCCAGCAGCCCGGGGACAGATCCGAAACCTAGCACAGATACGCAGTATTTT.

The chain recombines TRBV2 with TRBJ2-7; 9 bases match TRBD1. This CDR3 has 13 amino acids. V trimming: 9 bases; J trimming: 2 bases; junction bases outside the gene matches: 5. Per the germline V gene, CDR1 is SNHLY and CDR2 is FYNNEI. In DNA, the CDR3 is TGTGCCAGAACTGGGACAGGGCCCTACGAGCAGTACTTC. Protein: CARTGTGPYEQYF.

This chain uses TRBV5-8 with TRBJ2-7; 8 bases map to TRBD1. The CDR3 sequence is 17 residues long. CDR1 is SGHTS and CDR2 is YDEGEE in the germline V gene. The V and J ends lost 4 bases and 3 bases, in that order; junction bases with no gene match: 15. The CDR3 is CASSPYDPDREYYEQYF. The CDR3 nucleotides read TGTGCCAGCAGCCCTTACGATCCGGACAGGGAATACTACGAGCAGTACTTC.

The rearrangement joins TRBV7-2 to TRBJ2-1; a weak D match, TRBD2 (7 bases). Trimming removed 5 bases at V and 2 bases at J, with 16 bases between. CDR1 and CDR2 (germline): SGHTA, FQGNSA. The CDR3 has 16 residues. The CDR3 DNA reads as TGTGCCAGCAGCCCCAGGGGAGGGGGTCCCTACAATGAGCAGTTCTTC. Protein product: CASSPRGGGPYNEQFF.

The rearrangement uses TRBV7-6 and TRBJ1-2, with TRBD1 matching 9 bases. The CDR3 runs to 13 residues. V was clipped by 6 bases and J by 7 bases; unmatched bases: 6. Germline CDR1 and CDR2: SGHVS and FNYEAQ. CDR3: CASREGTGTGYTF. For the CDR3, the DNA is TGTGCCAGCAGAGAGGGGACAGGGACTGGCTACACCTTC.

The V and J genes are TRBV28 and TRBJ2-5, with D perhaps given as TRBD1 or TRBD2 (6 bases each). The J call may be wrong; the DNA end is better matched by TRBJ2-7. Germline CDR1 is MDHEN and CDR2 is SYDVKM. The CDR3 has 15 amino acids. CDR3: CASTKGWGAAYEQYF. CDR3 DNA sequence: TGTGCCAGCACCAAGGGGTGGGGGGCCGCCTACGAGCAGTACTTC.

The V call is TRBV27, the J call TRBJ2-7; D perhaps matches TRBD1 (5 bases). Germline-derived CDR1 and CDR2 are MNHEY and SMNVEV (reference sequence). The CDR3 covers 13 residues. Trimming cost V 4 bases and J 3 bases, with 10 bases left between them. The CDR3 loop is CASSYSQGYEQYF. CDR3 coding DNA: TGTGCCAGCAGTTACTCGCAGGGCTACGAGCAGTACTTC.

Only a few counts were recorded for this clone. V usage is TRBV28 and J usage is TRBJ2-7; 7 nucleotides agree with TRBD1. With V trimmed by 7 bases and J by 3 bases, 12 bases remained unmatched. The CDR3 is 15 residues long. Germline CDR1 MDHEN, CDR2 SYDVKM. The CDR3 bases are TGTGCCAGCACTCCTGGGACAGTCGACTACTACGAGCAGTACTTC. It is translated as CASTPGTVDYYEQYF.

DNA of the CDR3: TGTGCCAGCAGCTTAGGGGGCGGGTTGGATGAGCAGTTCTTC. Encoded protein: CASSLGGGLDEQFF. The chain couples TRBV7-7 to TRBJ2-1; D is tentatively TRBD1 or TRBD2 (5 bases each). V was clipped by 1 base and J by 8 bases, with 12 bases between them. The CDR3 has 14 residues. The germline V gene has CDR1 SSHAT and CDR2 FNYEAQ (reference sequence).

The rearrangement joins TRBV7-6 to TRBJ2-2; D not resolved. From germline, CDR1 is SGHVS and CDR2 FNYEAQ. The V end was cut by 2 bases, the J end by 7 bases, with 8 bases between. This CDR3 region has 13 residues. CDR3 DNA: TGTGCCAGCAGCTTAAATACGGGCGGGGAGCTGTTTTTT. This encodes CASSLNTGGELFF. Full variable domain (rest looked up from reference TRBV7-6 and TRBJ2-2): GAGVSQSPRYKVTKRGQDVALRCDPISGHVSLYWYRQALGQGPEFLTYFNYEAQQDKSGLPNDRFSAERPEGSISTLTIQRTEQRDSAMYRCASSLNTGGELFFGEGSRLTVL.

The sample holds a few counts of this clone. This chain uses TRBV5-4 with TRBJ2-7; 8 positions agree with TRBD1. The CDR3 contains 14 residues. After removal of 2 bases from V and 1 base from J, the junction contained 2 bases not matched to a gene. The germline gives CDR1 SGHNT, CDR2 YYREEE (reference sequence). In DNA form, the CDR3 reads TGTGCCAGCAGCTTCGGACAGGGTTCCTACGAGCAGTACTTC. It is translated as CASSFGQGSYEQYF. Drawing the rest from reference TRBV5-4 and TRBJ2-7, the complete variable domain is ETGVTQSPTHLIKTRGQQVTLRCSSQSGHNTVSWYQQALGQGPQFIFQYYREEENGRGNFPPRFSGLQFPNYSSELNVNALELDDSALYLCASSFGQGSYEQYFGPGTRLTVT.

The gene calls are TRBV10-3 and TRBJ1-3; D not certain. This CDR3 comprises 12 residues. Germline CDR1 and CDR2: ENHRY and SYGVKD. V was pared by 2 bases and J by 4 bases, with 3 bases between. CDR3 in amino acids: CAISEGGNTIYF. CDR3 in DNA: TGTGCCATCAGTGAGGGGGGAAACACCATATATTTT.

This clone was seen only once. J is TRBJ1-6 and V is TRBV27; maybe TRBD1 (5 bases). The CDR3 extends over 15 amino acids. Germline values: CDR1 MNHEY, CDR2 SMNVEV (reference sequence). The V gene lost 7 bases and the J gene lost 2 bases, with 12 bases spanning the gap. The CDR3 loop is CASTGSIPYNSPLHF. The CDR3 DNA reads TGTGCCAGCACAGGGTCGATCCCCTATAATTCACCCCTCCACTTT.

The rearrangement uses TRBV27 and TRBJ1-5; 7 bases map to TRBD1. Germline V lookup: CDR1 MNHEY, CDR2 SMNVEV (reference sequence). The CDR3 spans 14 residues. With V trimmed by 6 bases and J by 2 bases, 4 bases remained unmatched. The CDR3 region has the DNA TGTGCCAGCAGATATACAGGGGGCAATCAGCCCCAGCATTTT. As protein: CASRYTGGNQPQHF.

The chain uses TRBV6-6 and TRBJ1-3; the D is unclear. The germline gives CDR1 MNHNY, CDR2 SVGAGI (reference sequence). The CDR3 covers 15 residues. Trimming cost V 8 bases and J 0 bases, with 14 bases left between them. CDR3 nucleotide sequence: TGTGCCAGCTATGAGGGCGGCTACTCTGGAAACACCATATATTTT. Translated: CASYEGGYSGNTIYF.

The V call is TRBV11-2, the J call TRBJ2-3; tentatively, D is TRBD2 (6 bases). The germline V and J ends were trimmed by 5 bases and 2 bases, with 14 bases remaining between them. This CDR3 is 15 amino acids long. Germline CDR1 is SGHAT and CDR2 is FQNNGV. The CDR3 sequence is CASSGSSSATDTQYF. In DNA form, the CDR3 reads TGTGCCAGCAGCGGCAGTTCTAGCGCCACAGATACGCAGTATTTT.

The V and J genes are TRBV6-5 and TRBJ1-1, with 10 bases fitting TRBD1. Looked up from germline, CDR1 is MNHEY and CDR2 is SVGAGI. The junction had 6 bases not matched to a gene; V was cut back by 0 bases and J by 5 bases. The CDR3 is made up of 16 amino acids. The CDR3 sequence is CASSYSPWTGGTEAFF. The CDR3 DNA follows: TGTGCCAGCAGTTACTCCCCTTGGACAGGGGGAACTGAAGCTTTCTTT.

This chain uses TRBV6-5 with TRBJ1-5; D not resolved. The CDR3 loop spans 14 amino acids. With 0 bases removed from V and 5 bases from J, the gap between germline ends came to 8 bases. The germline V gene has CDR1 MNHEY and CDR2 SVGAGI. The CDR3 nucleotides are TGTGCCAGCAGTTACTCGGGATCGCATCAGCCCCAGCATTTT. Its protein is CASSYSGSHQPQHF.